This T cell receptor beta chain was sequenced during a study of blood T cell repertoires in COVID-19. Study details: From T cells, B-cell-depleted T cells, or PBMCs came the material, which was cDNA or gDNA.

With regard to this clone: A much larger clone lies a single base off, so this may be a read error.

Trimming pared 2 bases from V and 7 bases from J, leaving 6 bases between. Per germline, CDR1 MDHEN and CDR2 SYDVKM. The CDR3 extends over 13 amino acids. Libraries were prepared by immunoSEQ multiplex PCR; TCRdb keeps only in-frame clonotypes and omits some of them. The table lists 300,000 to 400,000 clones, around nine tenths of them singletons, with 7.3% in the top ten. The sequence was obtained from a woman in her seventies with COVID-19, enrolled during active disease. The specimen sequenced was peripheral blood. This chain uses TRBV28 with TRBJ1-6; maybe TRBD1 (5 bases). The chain's CDR3 is CASSLGGNSPLHF. In DNA form, the CDR3 reads TGTGCCAGCAGTTTAGGGGGGAATTCACCCCTCCACTTT.